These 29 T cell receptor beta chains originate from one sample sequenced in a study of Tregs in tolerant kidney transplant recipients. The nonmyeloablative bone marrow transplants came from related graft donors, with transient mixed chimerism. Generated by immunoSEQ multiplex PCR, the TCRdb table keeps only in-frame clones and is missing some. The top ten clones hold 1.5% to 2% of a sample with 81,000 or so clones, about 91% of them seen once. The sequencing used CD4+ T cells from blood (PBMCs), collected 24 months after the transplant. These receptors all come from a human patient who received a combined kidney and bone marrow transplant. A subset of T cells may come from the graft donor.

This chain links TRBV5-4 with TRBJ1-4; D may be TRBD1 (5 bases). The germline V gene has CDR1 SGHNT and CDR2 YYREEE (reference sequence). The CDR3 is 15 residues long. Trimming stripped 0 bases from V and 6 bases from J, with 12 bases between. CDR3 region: CASSLEGASHEKLFF. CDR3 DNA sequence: TGTGCCAGCAGCTTGGAAGGGGCTAGTCATGAAAAACTGTTTTTT. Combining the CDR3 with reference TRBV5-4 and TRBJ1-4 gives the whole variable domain ETGVTQSPTHLIKTRGQQVTLRCSSQSGHNTVSWYQQALGQGPQFIFQYYREEENGRGNFPPRFSGLQFPNYSSELNVNALELDDSALYLCASSLEGASHEKLFFGSGTQLSVL.

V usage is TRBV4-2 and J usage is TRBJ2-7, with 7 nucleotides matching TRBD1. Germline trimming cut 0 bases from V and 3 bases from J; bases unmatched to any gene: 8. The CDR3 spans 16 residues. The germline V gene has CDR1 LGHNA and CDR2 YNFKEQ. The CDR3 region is CASSQDLRGQYYEQYF. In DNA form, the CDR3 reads TGTGCCAGCAGCCAAGATCTGAGGGGGCAGTACTACGAGCAGTACTTC.

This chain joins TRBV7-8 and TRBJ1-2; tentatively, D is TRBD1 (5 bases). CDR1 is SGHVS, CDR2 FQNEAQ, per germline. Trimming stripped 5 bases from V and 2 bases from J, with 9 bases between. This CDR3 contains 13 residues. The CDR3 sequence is CASSPTENYGYTF. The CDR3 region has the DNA TGTGCCAGCAGCCCGACAGAGAACTATGGCTACACCTTC.

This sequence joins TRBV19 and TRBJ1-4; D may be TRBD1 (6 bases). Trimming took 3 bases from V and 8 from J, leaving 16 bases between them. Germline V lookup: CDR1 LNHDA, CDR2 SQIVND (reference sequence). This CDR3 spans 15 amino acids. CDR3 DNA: TGTGCCAGTAGTATCGTACGGACAGCTATGGAAAAACTGTTTTTT. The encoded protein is CASSIVRTAMEKLFF.

This CDR3 reads CASSYPGPAGYTF. The CDR3, as DNA: TGTGCCAGCAGTTATCCAGGTCCCGCTGGCTACACCTTC. The chain joins TRBV28 to TRBJ1-2; D unresolved. Trimming cost V 4 bases and J 7 bases, with 13 bases left between them. CDR1 is MDHEN, CDR2 SYDVKM, per germline. CDR3 length: 13 residues.

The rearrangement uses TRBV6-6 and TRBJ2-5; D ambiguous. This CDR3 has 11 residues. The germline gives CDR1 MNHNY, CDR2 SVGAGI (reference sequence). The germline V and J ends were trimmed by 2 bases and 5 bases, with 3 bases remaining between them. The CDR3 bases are TGTGCCAGCAGTTACCTCGAGACCCAGTACTTC. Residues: CASSYLETQYF.

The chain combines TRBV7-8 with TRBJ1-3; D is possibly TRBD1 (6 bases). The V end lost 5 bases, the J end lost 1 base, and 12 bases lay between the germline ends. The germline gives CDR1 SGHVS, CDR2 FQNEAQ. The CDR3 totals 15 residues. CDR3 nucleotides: TGTGCCAGCAGCCCCCAAACAGGGTCTGGAAACACCATATATTTT. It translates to CASSPQTGSGNTIYF. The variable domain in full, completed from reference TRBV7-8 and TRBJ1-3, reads GAGVSQSPRYKVAKRGQDVALRCDPISGHVSLFWYQQALGQGPEFLTYFQNEAQLDKSGLPSDRFFAERPEGSVSTLKIQRTQQEDSAVYLCASSPQTGSGNTIYFGEGSWLTVV.

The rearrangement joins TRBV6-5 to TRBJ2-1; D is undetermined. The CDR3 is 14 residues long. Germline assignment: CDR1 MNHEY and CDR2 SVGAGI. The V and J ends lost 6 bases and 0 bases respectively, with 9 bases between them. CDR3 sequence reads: CASRIRSSYNEQFF. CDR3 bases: TGTGCCAGCAGGATCCGGAGCTCCTACAATGAGCAGTTCTTC.

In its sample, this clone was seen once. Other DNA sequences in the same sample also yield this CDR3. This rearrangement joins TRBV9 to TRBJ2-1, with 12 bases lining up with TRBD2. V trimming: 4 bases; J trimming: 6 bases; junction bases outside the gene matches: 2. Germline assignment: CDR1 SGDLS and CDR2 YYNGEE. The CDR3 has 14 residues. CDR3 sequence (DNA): TGTGCCAGCAGCCTACTAGCGGGAGGCAATGAGCAGTTCTTC. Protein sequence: CASSLLAGGNEQFF.

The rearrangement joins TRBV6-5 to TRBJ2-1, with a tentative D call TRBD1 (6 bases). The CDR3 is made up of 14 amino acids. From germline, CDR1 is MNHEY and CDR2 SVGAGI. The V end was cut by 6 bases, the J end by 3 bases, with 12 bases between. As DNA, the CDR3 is TGTGCCAGCAGATACACAGGGAGCTACAATGAGCAGTTCTTC. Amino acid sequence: CASRYTGSYNEQFF.

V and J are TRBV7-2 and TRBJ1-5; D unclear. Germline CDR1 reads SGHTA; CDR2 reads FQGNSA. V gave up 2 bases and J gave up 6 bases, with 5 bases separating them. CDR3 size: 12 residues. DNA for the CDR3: TGTGCCAGCAGCTTATTGGCTCAGCCCCAGCATTTT. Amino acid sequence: CASSLLAQPQHF.

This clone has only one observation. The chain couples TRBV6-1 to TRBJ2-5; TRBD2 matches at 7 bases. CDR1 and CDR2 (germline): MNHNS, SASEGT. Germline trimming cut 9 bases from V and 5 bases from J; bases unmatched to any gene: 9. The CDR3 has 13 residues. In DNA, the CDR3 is TGTGCCAGGACCAGGGTCGGGGGGGAGACCCAGTACTTC. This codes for CARTRVGGETQYF.

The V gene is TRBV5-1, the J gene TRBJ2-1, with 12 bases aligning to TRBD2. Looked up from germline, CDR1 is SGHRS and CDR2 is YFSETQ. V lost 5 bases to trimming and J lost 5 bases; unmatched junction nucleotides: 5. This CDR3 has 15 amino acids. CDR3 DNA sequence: TGCGCCAGCAGTCGACTAGCGGGAGCTCACAATGAGCAGTTCTTC. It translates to CASSRLAGAHNEQFF.

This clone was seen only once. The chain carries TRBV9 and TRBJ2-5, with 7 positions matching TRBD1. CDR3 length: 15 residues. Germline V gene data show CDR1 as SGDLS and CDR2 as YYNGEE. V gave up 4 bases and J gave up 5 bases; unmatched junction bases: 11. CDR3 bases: TGTGCCAGCAGCACCCGGACAGGCGAATCTGAGACCCAGTACTTC. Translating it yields CASSTRTGESETQYF.

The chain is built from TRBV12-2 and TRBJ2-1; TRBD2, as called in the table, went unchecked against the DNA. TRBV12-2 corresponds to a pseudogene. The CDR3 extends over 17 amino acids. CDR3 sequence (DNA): TGTGCAAGTCGCTCAAACATAGGGTTTACTAGCTACAATGAGCAGTTCTTC. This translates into CASRSNIGFTSYNEQFF.

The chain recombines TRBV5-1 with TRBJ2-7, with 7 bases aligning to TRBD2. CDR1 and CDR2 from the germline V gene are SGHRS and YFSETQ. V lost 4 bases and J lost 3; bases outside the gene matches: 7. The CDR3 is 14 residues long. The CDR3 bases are TGCGCCAGCAGCGCGGGGACTACCTTCTACGAGCAGTACTTC. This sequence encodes CASSAGTTFYEQYF.

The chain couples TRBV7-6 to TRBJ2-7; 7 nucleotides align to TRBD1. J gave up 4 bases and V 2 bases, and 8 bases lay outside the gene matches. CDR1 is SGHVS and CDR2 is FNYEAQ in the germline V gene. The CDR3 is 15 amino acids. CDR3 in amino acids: CASSLRQGSVYEQYF. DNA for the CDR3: TGTGCCAGCAGCTTACGACAGGGATCCGTTTACGAGCAGTACTTC.

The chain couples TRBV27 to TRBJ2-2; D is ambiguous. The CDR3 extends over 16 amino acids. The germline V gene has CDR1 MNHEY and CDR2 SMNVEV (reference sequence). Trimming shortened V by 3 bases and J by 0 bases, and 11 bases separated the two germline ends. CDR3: CASSFSGAANTGELFF. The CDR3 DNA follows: TGTGCCAGCAGTTTTTCAGGCGCCGCGAACACCGGGGAGCTGTTTTTT.

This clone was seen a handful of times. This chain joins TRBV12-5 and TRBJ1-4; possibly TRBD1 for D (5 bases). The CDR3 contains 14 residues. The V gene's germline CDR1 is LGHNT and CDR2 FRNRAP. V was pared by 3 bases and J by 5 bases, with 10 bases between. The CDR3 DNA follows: TGTGCTAGTGGTTTTGGGGCGGACAATGAAAAACTGTTTTTT. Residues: CASGFGADNEKLFF.

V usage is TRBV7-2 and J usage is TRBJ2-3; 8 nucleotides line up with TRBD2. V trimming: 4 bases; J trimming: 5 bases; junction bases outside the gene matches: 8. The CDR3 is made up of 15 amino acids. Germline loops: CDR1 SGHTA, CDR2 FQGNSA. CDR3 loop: CASSWDGGAGDTQYF. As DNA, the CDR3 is TGTGCCAGCAGCTGGGACGGGGGGGCGGGAGATACGCAGTATTTT.

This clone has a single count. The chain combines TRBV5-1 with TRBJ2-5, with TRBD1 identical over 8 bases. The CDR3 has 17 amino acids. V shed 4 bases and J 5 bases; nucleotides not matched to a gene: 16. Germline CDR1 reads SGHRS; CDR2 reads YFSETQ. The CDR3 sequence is CASSLSGQARLTETQYF. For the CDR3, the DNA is TGCGCCAGCAGCCTCTCGGGACAGGCACGCCTAACGGAGACCCAGTACTTC.

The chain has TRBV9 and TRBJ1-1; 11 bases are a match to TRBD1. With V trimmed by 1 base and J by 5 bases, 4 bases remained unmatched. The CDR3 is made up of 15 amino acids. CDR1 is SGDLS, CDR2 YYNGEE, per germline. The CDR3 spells CASSVSGTGGTEAFF. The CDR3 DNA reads TGTGCCAGCAGCGTATCCGGGACAGGGGGAACTGAAGCTTTCTTT.

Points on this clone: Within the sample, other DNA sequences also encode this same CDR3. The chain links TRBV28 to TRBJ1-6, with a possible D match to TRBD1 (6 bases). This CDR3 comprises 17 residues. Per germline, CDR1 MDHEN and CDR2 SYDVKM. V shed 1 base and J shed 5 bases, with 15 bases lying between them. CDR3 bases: TGTGCCAGCAGTTTATTGGAGGGGGGGGTTAATAATTCACCCCTCCACTTT. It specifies CASSLLEGGVNNSPLHF.

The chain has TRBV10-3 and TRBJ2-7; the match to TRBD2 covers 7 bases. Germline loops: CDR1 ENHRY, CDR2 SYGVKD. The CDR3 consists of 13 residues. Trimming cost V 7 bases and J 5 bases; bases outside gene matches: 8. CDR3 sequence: CAIMGSGNNEQYF. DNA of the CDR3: TGTGCCATCATGGGAAGCGGGAACAACGAGCAGTACTTC.

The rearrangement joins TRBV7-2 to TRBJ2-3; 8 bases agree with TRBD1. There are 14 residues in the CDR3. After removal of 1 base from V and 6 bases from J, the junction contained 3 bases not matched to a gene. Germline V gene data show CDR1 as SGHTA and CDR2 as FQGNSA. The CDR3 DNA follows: TGTGCCAGCAGCTTAGGACAGGGGTTCGATACGCAGTATTTT. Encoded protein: CASSLGQGFDTQYF.

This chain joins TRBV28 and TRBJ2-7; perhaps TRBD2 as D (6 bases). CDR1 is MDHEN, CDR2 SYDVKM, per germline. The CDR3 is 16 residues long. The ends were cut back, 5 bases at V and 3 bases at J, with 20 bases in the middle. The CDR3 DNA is TGTGCCAGCAGTCCTTCGCGGGGTATGACCCACTACGAGCAGTACTTC. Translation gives CASSPSRGMTHYEQYF.

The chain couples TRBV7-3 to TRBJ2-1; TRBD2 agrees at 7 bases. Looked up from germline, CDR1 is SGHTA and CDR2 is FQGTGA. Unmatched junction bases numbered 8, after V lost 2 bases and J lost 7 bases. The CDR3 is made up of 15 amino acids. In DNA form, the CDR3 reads TGTGCCAGCAGCTTAGACGGCGGGAGTCGTAATGAGCAGTTCTTC. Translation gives CASSLDGGSRNEQFF.

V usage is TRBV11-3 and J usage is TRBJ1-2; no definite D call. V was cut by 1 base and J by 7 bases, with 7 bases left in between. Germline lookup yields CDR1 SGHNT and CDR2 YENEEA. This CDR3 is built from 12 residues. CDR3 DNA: TGTGCCAGCAGCTTAGGTGTCGGTGGCTACACCTTC. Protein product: CASSLGVGGYTF.

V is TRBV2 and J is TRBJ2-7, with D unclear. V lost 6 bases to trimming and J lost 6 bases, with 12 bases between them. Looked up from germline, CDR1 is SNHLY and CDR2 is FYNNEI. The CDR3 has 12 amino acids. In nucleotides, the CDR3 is TGTGCCAGCAGCCAGTACGAAATCGAGCAGTACTTC. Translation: CASSQYEIEQYF.